One and the same sample provided the 17 T cell receptor beta chains below, sequenced in a study of cytomegalovirus exposure and HLA in healthy donors. The PCR made use of 60 Vbeta and 13 Jbeta primers. The method was immunoSEQ multiplex PCR; TCRdb's version includes in-frame clones alone and lacks a portion of them. Altogether around 190,000 clones are present, 83% being singletons, with the ten largest covering about 1.8%. The sample taken for sequencing was PBMCs. The receptors come from a man aged 35 to 55 in good health and CMV-seropositive.

The V gene is TRBV5-1, the J gene TRBJ1-3; a weak D match, TRBD1 (6 bases). Per germline, CDR1 SGHRS and CDR2 YFSETQ. The CDR3 consists of 18 residues. Trimming removed 0 bases from V and 2 bases from J, with 18 bases in between. The CDR3 sequence: CASSLGKGHRQPGNTIYF. DNA of the CDR3: TGCGCCAGCAGCTTGGGTAAGGGACACCGGCAACCTGGAAACACCATATATTTT.

J is TRBJ1-2 and V is TRBV5-6, with D perhaps TRBD1 (6 bases). This CDR3 contains 13 residues. V was trimmed by 5 bases and J by 8 bases, leaving 16 bases between them. CDR1 is SGHDT, CDR2 YYEEEE, per germline. In DNA form, the CDR3 reads TGTGCCAGCAGGGAGACAGGTCGAGGGGGCTACACCTTC. It encodes CASRETGRGGYTF.

The chain combines TRBV30 with TRBJ1-5; D not resolved. V lost 2 bases, J lost 2 bases, and 4 bases lay in between. This CDR3 is built from 12 residues. Germline V gene lookup returns CDR1 GTSNPN and CDR2 SVGIG (reference sequence). The CDR3 loop reads CAWSRGNQPQHF. In DNA, the CDR3 is TGTGCCTGGAGTCGGGGCAATCAGCCCCAGCATTTT.

The chain joins TRBV30 to TRBJ2-5, with TRBD2 matching 12 bases. The CDR3 sequence is 16 residues long. Germline trimming cut 0 bases from V and 5 bases from J; bases unmatched to any gene: 7. Looked up from germline, CDR1 is GTSNPN and CDR2 is SVGIG (reference sequence). The CDR3 is CAWSVLAGGPQETQYF. The CDR3 coding sequence is TGTGCCTGGAGTGTCCTAGCGGGAGGGCCCCAGGAGACCCAGTACTTC.

CDR3 DNA: TGTGCCAGCAGTCCAACAGGGGGCTGGGATCAGCCCCAGCATTTT. Protein sequence: CASSPTGGWDQPQHF. The chain employs TRBV7-9 and TRBJ1-5; 9 positions agree with TRBD1. CDR1 SEHNR and CDR2 FQNEAQ come from the germline V gene (reference sequence). The CDR3 length is 15 residues. V was clipped by 6 bases and J by 5 bases; unmatched bases: 8.

The gene calls are TRBV9 and TRBJ1-2, with 7 bases lining up with TRBD1. The CDR3 sequence is 13 residues long. Losses at the gene ends were 3 bases for V and 13 bases for J; bases not matched to a gene: 12. Germline values: CDR1 SGDLS, CDR2 YYNGEE. The CDR3 loop is CASSAGGGQFPTF. CDR3 in DNA: TGTGCCAGCAGCGCCGGGGGGGGACAGTTCCCCACCTTC.

The chain combines TRBV5-6 with TRBJ2-7; 7 bases line up with TRBD2. The germline CDR1 and CDR2 sequences are SGHDT and YYEEEE. This CDR3 is built from 15 residues. V lost 1 base, J lost 3 bases, and 7 bases stayed unmatched. The CDR3 spells CASSLYLAELYEQYF. The CDR3 bases are TGTGCCAGCAGCTTGTATCTAGCGGAGCTCTACGAGCAGTACTTC.

This chain uses TRBV27 with TRBJ1-2, with 7 bases aligning to TRBD1. The length of the CDR3 is 16 residues. V gave up 6 bases and J gave up 5 bases; unmatched junction bases: 15. Germline lookup yields CDR1 MNHEY and CDR2 SMNVEV (reference sequence). The DNA for the CDR3 is TGTGCCAGCAGCGAGGGACAGACTGAGATCTGGTATGGCTACACCTTC. Its translation: CASSEGQTEIWYGYTF.

This rearrangement joins TRBV27 to TRBJ2-5; TRBD2 matches at 7 bases. In germline, CDR1 is MNHEY, CDR2 SMNVEV (reference sequence). The CDR3 runs to 13 residues. The J segment lost 2 bases and the V segment lost 8 bases, leaving 5 bases of the junction unmatched. Written as DNA, the CDR3 is TGTGCCAGCGGCGGGAGATTTCAAGAGACCCAGTACTTC. Its protein is CASGGRFQETQYF.

The rearrangement joins TRBV5-4 to TRBJ2-5, with 7 bases that match TRBD2. The J call is in doubt because the DNA end fits TRBJ2-7 better. The CDR3 covers 15 residues. Germline V gene data show CDR1 as SGHNT and CDR2 as YYREEE (reference sequence). For the CDR3, the DNA is TGTGCCAGCAGCTTGGGGCTAGCGGTCTCCTACGAGCAGTACTTC. As protein: CASSLGLAVSYEQYF.

This clone was recorded a few times. The chain has TRBV7-8 and TRBJ2-5; unclear D gene. The CDR3 loop spans 12 amino acids. Trimming left V 2 bases short and J 5 bases short, with 6 bases between. CDR1 and CDR2 from the germline V gene are SGHVS and FQNEAQ. The DNA of the CDR3 is TGTGCCAGCAGCTTAATGAGGGAGACCCAGTACTTC. Translation gives CASSLMRETQYF.

The chain carries TRBV10-1 and TRBJ2-3, with 11 bases that match TRBD2. Unmatched junction bases numbered 11, after V lost 4 bases and J lost 8 bases. Germline CDR1 is WNHNN and CDR2 is SYGVQD (reference sequence). This CDR3 comprises 16 residues. CDR3 residues: CASSGGTSGRMVTQYF. Here the CDR3 DNA reads TGCGCCAGCAGTGGGGGCACTAGCGGGAGAATGGTTACGCAGTATTTT.

A few counts support this clone. The chain uses TRBV6-5 and TRBJ2-7, with TRBD2 matching 8 bases. CDR1 is MNHEY and CDR2 is SVGAGI in the germline V gene. CDR3 length: 15 residues. The V and J ends lost 2 bases and 2 bases, in that order; junction bases with no gene match: 5. In nucleotides, the CDR3 is TGTGCCAGCAGTTACAACCAGGGACTAGCCTACGAGCAGTACTTC. Amino acid sequence: CASSYNQGLAYEQYF.

V is TRBV19 and J is TRBJ1-5, with a possible D match to TRBD1 (5 bases). Germline V CDR1 and CDR2: LNHDA, SQIVND (reference sequence). The CDR3 covers 15 residues. Trimming stripped 2 bases from V and 4 bases from J, with 12 bases between. Written as DNA, the CDR3 is TGTGCCAGTAGTATATTTGGACAAATAAATCAGCCCCAGCATTTT. Protein: CASSIFGQINQPQHF.

J is TRBJ1-5 and V is TRBV7-9; 9 nucleotides line up with TRBD1. The length of the CDR3 is 15 residues. V dropped 4 bases and J dropped 3; count of bases not matched to a gene: 4. CDR1 and CDR2 (germline): SEHNR, FQNEAQ (reference sequence). The chain's CDR3 is CASSSWTGANQPQHF. For the CDR3, the DNA is TGTGCCAGCAGCTCCTGGACAGGGGCCAATCAGCCCCAGCATTTT.

This rearrangement joins TRBV5-6 to TRBJ1-1; D uncertain. The CDR3 length is 12 residues. Per the germline V gene, CDR1 is SGHDT and CDR2 is YYEEEE. V shed 2 bases and J shed 10 bases, with 12 bases lying between them. The CDR3 sequence is CASSFGRSGAFF. In nucleotides, the CDR3 is TGTGCCAGCAGCTTTGGGAGGTCGGGAGCTTTCTTT.

The chain carries TRBV7-9 and TRBJ2-7, with D hard to call. V was clipped by 5 bases and J by 3 bases, with 8 bases between them. The germline gives CDR1 SEHNR, CDR2 FQNEAQ (reference sequence). The CDR3 is 12 amino acids. Written as DNA, the CDR3 is TGTGCCAGCAGCAAACAGAACTACGAGCAGTACTTC. Encoded protein: CASSKQNYEQYF.